One and the same sample provided the 23 T cell receptor beta chains below, sequenced in a study of CD8 T cells in Susac syndrome. Random hexamers served to reverse transcribe roughly 0.45 to 1 ug RNA. TCRdb re-derived calls from the immunoSEQ multiplex PCR reads in MiXCR, one entry per CDR3 protein. The sample yields about 100,000 distinct CDR3 sequences, 95% seen once. The material sequenced was CD8+ T cells from PBMCs. The receptors were sampled from a human donor with Susac syndrome.

The genes are TRBV6-2 or TRBV6-3 and TRBJ2-5; 10 nucleotides agree with TRBD2. J lost 1 base, V lost 4 bases, and 3 bases had no gene match. This CDR3 comprises 15 residues. Per germline, CDR1 MNHEY and CDR2 SVGEGT. In DNA, the CDR3 is TGTGCCAGCAGTTCTACTAGCGGGACCCAAGAGACCCAGTACTTC. This codes for CASSSTSGTQETQYF.

This clonotype has just one count. This sequence joins TRBV28 and TRBJ2-3; no firm D call. The CDR3 is made up of 12 amino acids. The germline CDR1 and CDR2 sequences are MDHEN and SYDVKM. V was cut by 2 bases and J by 12 bases, with 12 bases left in between. CDR3 DNA: TGTGCCAGCAGTTTAAGGGTAGCAAATCAGTATTTT. This sequence encodes CASSLRVANQYF.

The rearrangement links TRBV5-6 to TRBJ2-1, with a weak D call TRBD1 (5 bases). The CDR3 is 14 residues long. From germline, CDR1 is SGHDT and CDR2 YYEEEE. V was trimmed by 0 bases and J by 2 bases, leaving 6 bases between them. Here the CDR3 DNA reads TGTGCCAGCAGCTTGGCACAGGCCTACAATGAGCAGTTCTTC. This translates into CASSLAQAYNEQFF.

This clonotype was detected only a few times. The J gene is TRBJ2-3, the V gene TRBV13; D uncertain. V shed 5 bases and J shed 3 bases, with 6 bases lying between them. Germline V lookup: CDR1 PRHDT, CDR2 FYEKMQ (reference sequence). The CDR3 spans 12 residues. CDR3 loop: CASSQTTDTQYF. In nucleotides, the CDR3 is TGTGCCAGCAGCCAAACTACAGATACGCAGTATTTT. Variable domain in full (rest from reference TRBV13 and TRBJ2-3): AAGVIQSPRHLIKEKRETATLKCYPIPRHDTVYWYQQGPGQDPQFLISFYEKMQSDKGSIPDRFSAQQFSDYHSELNMSSLELGDSALYFCASSQTTDTQYFGPGTRLTVL.

The chain combines TRBV7-8 with TRBJ2-5; weak D call: TRBD2 (5 bases). CDR1 is SGHVS, CDR2 FQNEAQ, per germline. The length of the CDR3 is 15 residues. Trimming cost V 1 base and J 5 bases, with 14 bases left between them. In nucleotides, the CDR3 is TGTGCCAGCAGCTTAGGAATTGGTAGAGGGGAGACCCAGTACTTC. Its translation is CASSLGIGRGETQYF. Full variable domain (rest looked up from reference TRBV7-8 and TRBJ2-5): GAGVSQSPRYKVAKRGQDVALRCDPISGHVSLFWYQQALGQGPEFLTYFQNEAQLDKSGLPSDRFFAERPEGSVSTLKIQRTQQEDSAVYLCASSLGIGRGETQYFGPGTRLLVL.

The rearrangement uses TRBV14 and TRBJ2-7, with 14 bases matching TRBD2. This CDR3 contains 14 residues. J lost 6 bases, V lost 10 bases, and 8 bases had no gene match. Per germline, CDR1 SGHDN and CDR2 FVKESK. CDR3 in amino acids: CATQGLAGACEQYF. The DNA for the CDR3 is TGTGCCACCCAGGGACTAGCGGGAGCGTGCGAGCAGTACTTC.

The chain recombines TRBV9 with TRBJ2-7; D possibly corresponds to TRBD2 (5 bases). V lost 4 bases and J 3 bases, leaving 14 bases between the germline ends. This CDR3 has 14 residues. CDR1 and CDR2 (germline): SGDLS, YYNGEE. CDR3 nucleotide sequence: TGTGCCAGCAGCCCCGGTCGAGGGTTCTACGAGCAGTACTTC. It yields the protein CASSPGRGFYEQYF.

The rearrangement uses TRBV14 and TRBJ2-7; D perhaps matches TRBD2 (6 bases). This CDR3 has 16 residues. The germline gives CDR1 SGHDN, CDR2 FVKESK. V was trimmed by 0 bases and J by 6 bases, leaving 18 bases between them. The CDR3 DNA sequence: TGTGCCAGCAGCCAAGACGGTCGGACTATCACCTCCGAGCAGTACTTC. Translated, it gives CASSQDGRTITSEQYF.

The gene calls are TRBV2 and TRBJ2-2; 9 bases are shared with TRBD1. CDR3 size: 16 residues. Germline-derived CDR1 and CDR2 are SNHLY and FYNNEI. After removal of 7 bases from V and 1 base from J, the junction contained 7 bases not matched to a gene. CDR3 in DNA: TGTGCCAGCAAGCAGGACAGGGGATTGAACACCGGGGAGCTGTTTTTT. Translating gives CASKQDRGLNTGELFF.

In this sample, this clonotype is medium-sized (0.01 to 0.1%). The chain recombines TRBV12-3 or TRBV12-4 with TRBJ2-3; D is undetermined. This CDR3 has 14 residues. Between the trimmed V and J ends, which lost 2 bases and 2 bases, there was a span of 8 bases. The CDR3: CASSLLDFTDTQYF. CDR3 in DNA: TGTGCCAGCAGTTTATTAGACTTCACAGATACGCAGTATTTT.

This sequence joins TRBV24-1 and TRBJ2-7; D is unresolved. The CDR3 loop spans 13 amino acids. Germline-derived CDR1 and CDR2 are KGHDR and SFDVKD. V gave up 2 bases and J gave up 5 bases, with 9 bases separating them. As DNA, the CDR3 is TGTGCCACCAGTGATTCAACATGGAACGAGCAGTACTTC. Residues: CATSDSTWNEQYF.

The chain employs TRBV25-1 and TRBJ2-5, with a weak D call TRBD1 (5 bases). The V end lost 2 bases, the J end lost 7 bases, and 5 bases lay between the germline ends. Germline V CDR1 and CDR2: MGHDK, SYGVNS. There are 11 residues in the CDR3. The CDR3 is CASSEQGTQYF. CDR3 bases: TGTGCCAGCAGTGAACAGGGGACCCAGTACTTC.

Only one count was recorded for this clonotype. J is TRBJ2-1 and V is TRBV7-9; 8 bases line up with TRBD2. The CDR3 is 14 amino acids. V dropped 5 bases and J dropped 6; count of bases not matched to a gene: 6. Germline CDR1 SEHNR, CDR2 FQNEAQ (reference sequence). CDR3 nucleotides: TGTGCCAGCAGCCCAGCGGGACTAGTCAATGAGCAGTTCTTC. Translating gives CASSPAGLVNEQFF.

The rearrangement uses TRBV5-6 and TRBJ2-5; D unclear. The germline CDR1 and CDR2 sequences are SGHDT and YYEEEE. This CDR3 has 14 amino acids. Trimming left V 2 bases short and J 3 bases short, with 11 bases between. The CDR3 DNA follows: TGTGCCAGCAGCTTTAAGGTGACCGAAGAGACCCAGTACTTC. Its translation is CASSFKVTEETQYF.

V and J are TRBV12-3 or TRBV12-4 and TRBJ2-7, with D maybe TRBD1 (6 bases). With 5 bases removed from V and 3 bases from J, the gap between germline ends came to 20 bases. This CDR3 contains 16 residues. The CDR3: CASSPPRDRIGYEQYF. The CDR3 bases are TGTGCCAGCAGTCCCCCCCGCGACAGGATAGGCTACGAGCAGTACTTC.

Written as DNA, the CDR3 is TGTGCCAGTAGGACTAGCGGGAGAGAGACCCAGTACTTC. This sequence encodes CASRTSGRETQYF. The V and J genes are TRBV3-1 and TRBJ2-5; 13 bases map to TRBD2. Germline CDR1 LGHDT, CDR2 YNNKEL (reference sequence). This CDR3 has 13 amino acids. V lost 9 bases to trimming and J lost 4 bases; unmatched junction nucleotides: 2.

The genes are TRBV11-2 and TRBJ2-1, with 10 bases fitting TRBD2. The ends lost 4 bases at V and 2 bases at J; junction bases unmatched: 5. This CDR3 is built from 16 residues. CDR1 and CDR2 (germline): SGHAT, FQNNGV. DNA of the CDR3: TGTGCCAGCAGCTATACAGCGGGGGGGGCCTACAATGAGCAGTTCTTC. It is translated as CASSYTAGGAYNEQFF.

The genes are TRBV7-9 and TRBJ2-1, with 12 bases fitting TRBD2. Losses at the gene ends were 5 bases for V and 10 bases for J; bases not matched to a gene: 12. Germline V gene data show CDR1 as SEHNR and CDR2 as FQNEAQ (reference sequence). The CDR3 has 16 amino acids. The CDR3 bases are TGTGCCAGCAGCCCCCCCGGACTAGCGGGAAATGAGGAGCAGTTCTTC. Protein: CASSPPGLAGNEEQFF.

The chain uses TRBV3-1 and TRBJ2-5; 9 positions match TRBD2. CDR3 length equals 14 residues. Germline V gene sequence: CDR1 LGHDT, CDR2 YNNKEL (reference sequence). Trimming removed 3 bases from V and 4 bases from J; junction bases left unmatched: 3. Here the CDR3 reads CASSQREGRETQYF. CDR3 coding DNA: TGTGCCAGCAGCCAGCGGGAGGGGCGAGAGACCCAGTACTTC.

This clonotype occurred once. The chain uses TRBV18 and TRBJ1-2, with TRBD1 matching 9 bases. Germline V gene sequence: CDR1 KGHSH, CDR2 LQKENI. This CDR3 has 15 amino acids. V lost 4 bases and J lost 4; bases outside the gene matches: 7. As DNA, the CDR3 is TGTGCCAGCTCACTGCCGGGACAGGGAGTCTATGGCTACACCTTC. Translating gives CASSLPGQGVYGYTF. Complete variable domain (other parts from reference TRBV18 and TRBJ1-2): NAGVMQNPRHLVRRRGQEARLRCSPMKGHSHVYWYRQLPEEGLKFMVYLQKENIIDESGMPKERFSAEFPKEGPSILRIQQVVRGDSAAYFCASSLPGQGVYGYTFGSGTRLTVV.

V usage is TRBV15 and J usage is TRBJ1-3; D unclear. CDR3 length: 13 residues. The germline V gene encodes CDR1 LNHNV and CDR2 YYDKDF (reference sequence). The V end lost 7 bases, the J end lost 4 bases, and 11 bases lay between the germline ends. CDR3 coding DNA: TGTGCCACCATGGGAAGGCGGGGAAACACCATATATTTT. Protein sequence: CATMGRRGNTIYF.

The chain links TRBV19 to TRBJ1-5, with D uncertain. With 1 base removed from V and 0 bases from J, the gap between germline ends came to 7 bases. This CDR3 is built from 15 residues. Germline V CDR1 and CDR2: LNHDA, SQIVND (reference sequence). The CDR3 bases are TGTGCCAGTAGTATAGGACCCTATAGCAATCAGCCCCAGCATTTT. Amino acids: CASSIGPYSNQPQHF.

V usage is TRBV20-1 and J usage is TRBJ2-7, with D perhaps given as TRBD1 or TRBD2 (5 bases each). The V and J ends lost 5 bases and 1 base respectively, with 12 bases between them. Germline V CDR1 and CDR2: DFQATT, SNEGSKA (reference sequence). The CDR3 length is 13 residues. The DNA for the CDR3 is TGCAGTGCTCCCGTTGGGGGTTCCTACGAGCAGTACTTC. Translating gives CSAPVGGSYEQYF.